This section outlines one TCR beta chain sequence together with its context. The antigen is undetermined. This CDR3 has 13 amino acids. Germline-derived CDR1 and CDR2 are SGDLS and YYNGEE. Trimming shortened V by 8 bases and J by 6 bases, and 17 bases separated the two germline ends. These data are taken from a study of T-cell memory formation after mild COVID-19. General observations from the study: Confirmation was lacking for SARS-CoV-2 specificity of second-wave clones that peaked on day 37.

cDNA libraries for TCR alpha and TCR beta, carrying sample barcodes and UMIs, came from 5'RACE with constant-segment primers. In TCRdb, the 5' RACE reads were re-called with MiXCR into one record per CDR3 protein. The table lists over 300,000 distinct CDR3 sequences, more than 20% of them singletons, with 21% in the top ten. The chain recombines TRBV9 with TRBJ1-1; TRBD1 might be the D (6 bases). Sequenced: PBMCs or a T cell subset sorted from them (not recorded which). This TCR was recovered from a young man who had mild COVID-19 (a few samples of this study predate the infection). Cell type and time point are not known. CDR3 bases: TGTGCCAGTCGAAGGGACAATTTCGCTGAAGCTTTCTTT. It yields the protein CASRRDNFAEAFF.